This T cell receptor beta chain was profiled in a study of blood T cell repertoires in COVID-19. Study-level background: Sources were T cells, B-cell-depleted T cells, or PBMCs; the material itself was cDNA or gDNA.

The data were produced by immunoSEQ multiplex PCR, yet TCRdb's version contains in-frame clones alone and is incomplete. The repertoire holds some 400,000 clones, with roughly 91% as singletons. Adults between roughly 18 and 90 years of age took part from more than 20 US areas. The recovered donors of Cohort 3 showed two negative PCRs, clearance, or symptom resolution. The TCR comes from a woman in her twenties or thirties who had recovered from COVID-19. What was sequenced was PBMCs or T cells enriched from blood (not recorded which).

In nucleotides, the CDR3 is TGTGCCAGCAGCTTGGGACAGTGGGAGCAGTACTTC. Translated: CASSLGQWEQYF. The chain is built from TRBV5-8 and TRBJ2-7, with TRBD1 as a possible D gene (5 bases). Germline V gives CDR1 SGHTS, CDR2 YDEGEE. Trimming removed 0 bases from V and 7 bases from J, with 8 bases in between. The CDR3 loop spans 12 amino acids.